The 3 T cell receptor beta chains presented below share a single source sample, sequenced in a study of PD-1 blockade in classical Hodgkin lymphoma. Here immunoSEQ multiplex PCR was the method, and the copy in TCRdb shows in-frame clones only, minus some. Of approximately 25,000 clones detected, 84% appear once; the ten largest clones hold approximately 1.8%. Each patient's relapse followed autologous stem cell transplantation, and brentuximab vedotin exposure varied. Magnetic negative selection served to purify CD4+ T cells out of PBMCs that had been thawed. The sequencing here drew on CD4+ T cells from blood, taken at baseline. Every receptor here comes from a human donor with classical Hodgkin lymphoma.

The CDR3 loop is CASSPTTDTGELFF. The CDR3 nucleotides are TGTGCCAGCTCACCGACCACGGACACCGGGGAGCTGTTTTTT. The rearrangement uses TRBV18 and TRBJ2-2; D is uncertain. The CDR3 totals 14 residues. Germline CDR1 reads KGHSH; CDR2 reads LQKENI. Trimming pared 3 bases from V and 3 bases from J, leaving 8 bases between.

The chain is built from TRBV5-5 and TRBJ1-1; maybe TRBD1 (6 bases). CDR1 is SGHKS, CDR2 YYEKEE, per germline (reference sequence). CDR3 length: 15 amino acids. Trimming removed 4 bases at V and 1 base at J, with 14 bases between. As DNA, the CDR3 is TGTGCCAGCAGCCCTTGGACAGCACCGAACACTGAAGCTTTCTTT. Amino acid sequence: CASSPWTAPNTEAFF.

CDR3 sequence: CASSPQGTTQYF. CDR3 nucleotides: TGTGCCAGCAGCCCACAGGGTACGACCCAGTACTTC. This chain joins TRBV6-6 and TRBJ2-5, with D possibly matching TRBD1 (6 bases). The V gene lost 6 bases and the J gene lost 7 bases, with 12 bases spanning the gap. Germline loops: CDR1 MNHNY, CDR2 SVGAGI (reference sequence). CDR3 length equals 12 residues.